This T cell receptor (beta chain) was sequenced for a study of T cell responses to AZD1222 COVID-19 vaccine. Whole-study results and caveats: Spike was spanned by vaccine-associated CD4 TCRs, which were dominant at 160-218 and 743-854. Only a handful of AZD1222 recipients were seropositive at baseline.

The data were produced by immunoSEQ multiplex PCR, yet TCRdb's version contains in-frame clones alone and is incomplete. The sample carries about 140,000 clones, around 90% recorded once. The CDR3 length is 18 residues. Germline V gene sequence: CDR1 SGHTA, CDR2 FQGNSA. Trimming took off 0 bases at V and 2 bases at J, with 19 bases between the two ends. A word on this clone: What it recognizes is unknown.

This clonotype was sampled from an adult who received the AZD1222 COVID-19 vaccine. This chain connects TRBV7-2 to TRBJ1-2, with D perhaps TRBD1 (5 bases). Source: peripheral blood, taken 28 days after the second AZD1222 dose. The CDR3 DNA sequence: TGTGCCAGCAGCTTAGCGAGGGGACTGTTACTCCGCAACTATGGCTACACCTTC. Protein sequence: CASSLARGLLLRNYGYTF.